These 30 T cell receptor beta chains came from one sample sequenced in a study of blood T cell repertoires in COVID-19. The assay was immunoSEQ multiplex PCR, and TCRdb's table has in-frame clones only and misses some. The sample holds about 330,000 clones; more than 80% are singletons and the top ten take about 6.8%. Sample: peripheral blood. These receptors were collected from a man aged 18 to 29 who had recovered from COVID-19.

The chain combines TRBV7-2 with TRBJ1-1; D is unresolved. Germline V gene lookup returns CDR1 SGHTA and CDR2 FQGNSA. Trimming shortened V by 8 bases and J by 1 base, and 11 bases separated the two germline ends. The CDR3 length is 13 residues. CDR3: CASAGGQNTEAFF. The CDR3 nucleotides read TGTGCCAGCGCCGGTGGGCAGAACACTGAAGCTTTCTTT.

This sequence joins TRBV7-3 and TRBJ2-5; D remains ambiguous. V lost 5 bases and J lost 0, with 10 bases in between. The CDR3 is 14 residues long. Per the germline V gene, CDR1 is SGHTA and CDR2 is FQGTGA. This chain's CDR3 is CASSPQPNQETQYF. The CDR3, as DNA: TGTGCCAGCAGCCCACAGCCTAACCAAGAGACCCAGTACTTC.

CDR3 protein: CASSFGQLNYGYTF. The CDR3 DNA is TGTGCCAGCAGCTTTGGACAGCTTAACTATGGCTACACCTTC. The chain has TRBV7-8 and TRBJ1-2; TRBD1 is a possible D gene (6 bases). The CDR3 consists of 14 residues. Looked up from germline, CDR1 is SGHVS and CDR2 is FQNEAQ. Trimming removed 3 bases from V and 1 base from J, with 9 bases in between.

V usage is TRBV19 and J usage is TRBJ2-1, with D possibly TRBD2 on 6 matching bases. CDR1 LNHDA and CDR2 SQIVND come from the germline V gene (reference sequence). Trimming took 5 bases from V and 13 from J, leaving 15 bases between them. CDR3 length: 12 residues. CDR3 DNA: TGTGCCAGTAGTGGTGGGACTTATCAACAGTTCTTC. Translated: CASSGGTYQQFF.

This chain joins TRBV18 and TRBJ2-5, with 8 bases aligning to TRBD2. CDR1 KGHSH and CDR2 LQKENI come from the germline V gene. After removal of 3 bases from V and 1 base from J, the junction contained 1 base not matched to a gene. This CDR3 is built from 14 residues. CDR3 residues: CASSPRGAQETQYF. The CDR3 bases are TGTGCCAGCTCACCGCGGGGGGCCCAAGAGACCCAGTACTTC.

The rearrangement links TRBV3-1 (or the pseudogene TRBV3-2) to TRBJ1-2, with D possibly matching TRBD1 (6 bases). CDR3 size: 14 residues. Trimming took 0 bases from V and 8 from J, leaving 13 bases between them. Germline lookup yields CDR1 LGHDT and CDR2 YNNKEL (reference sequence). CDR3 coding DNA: TGTGCCAGCAGCCAAGATTTGGGGGCGCAAGGCTACACCTTC. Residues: CASSQDLGAQGYTF.

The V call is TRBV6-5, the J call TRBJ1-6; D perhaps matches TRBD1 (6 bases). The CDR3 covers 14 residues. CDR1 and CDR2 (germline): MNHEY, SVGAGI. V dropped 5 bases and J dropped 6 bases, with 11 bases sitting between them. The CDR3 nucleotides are TGTGCCAGCAGTAGACAGGTCTTTAATTCACCCCTCCACTTT. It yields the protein CASSRQVFNSPLHF.

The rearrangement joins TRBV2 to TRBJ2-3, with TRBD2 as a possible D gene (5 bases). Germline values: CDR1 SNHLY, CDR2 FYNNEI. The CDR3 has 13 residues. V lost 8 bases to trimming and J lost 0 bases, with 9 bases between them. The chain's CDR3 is CASRGTSTDTQYF. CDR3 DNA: TGTGCCAGCCGGGGAACAAGCACAGATACGCAGTATTTT.

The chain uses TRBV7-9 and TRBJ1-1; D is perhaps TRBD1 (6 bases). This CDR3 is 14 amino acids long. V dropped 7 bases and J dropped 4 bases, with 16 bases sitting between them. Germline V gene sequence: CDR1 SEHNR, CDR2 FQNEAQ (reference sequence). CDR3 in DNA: TGTGCCAGCATCAAAAGCGGGGGGCGCACTGAAGCTTTCTTT. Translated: CASIKSGGRTEAFF.

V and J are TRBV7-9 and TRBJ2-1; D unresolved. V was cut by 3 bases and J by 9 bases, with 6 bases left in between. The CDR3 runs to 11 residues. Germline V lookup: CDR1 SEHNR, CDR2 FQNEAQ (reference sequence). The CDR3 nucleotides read TGTGCCAGCAGCTTCGTCGGTGAGCAGTTCTTC. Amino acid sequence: CASSFVGEQFF.

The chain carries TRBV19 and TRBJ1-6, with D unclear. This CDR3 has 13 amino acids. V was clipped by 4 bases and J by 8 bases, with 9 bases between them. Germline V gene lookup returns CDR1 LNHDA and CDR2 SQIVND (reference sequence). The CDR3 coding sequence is TGTGCCAGTAGTACCCGCAGTGATTCACCCCTCCACTTT. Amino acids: CASSTRSDSPLHF. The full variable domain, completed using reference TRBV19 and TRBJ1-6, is DGGITQSPKYLFRKEGQNVTLSCEQNLNHDAMYWYRQDPGQGLRLIYYSQIVNDFQKGDIAEGYSVSREKKESFPLTVTSAQKNPTAFYLCASSTRSDSPLHFGNGTRLTVT.

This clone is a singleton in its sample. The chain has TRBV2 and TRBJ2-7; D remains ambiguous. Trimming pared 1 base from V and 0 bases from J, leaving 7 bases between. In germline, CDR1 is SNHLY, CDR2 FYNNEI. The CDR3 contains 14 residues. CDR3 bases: TGTGCCAGCAGTGAAGGACTTCTCTCCTACGAGCAGTACTTC. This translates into CASSEGLLSYEQYF.

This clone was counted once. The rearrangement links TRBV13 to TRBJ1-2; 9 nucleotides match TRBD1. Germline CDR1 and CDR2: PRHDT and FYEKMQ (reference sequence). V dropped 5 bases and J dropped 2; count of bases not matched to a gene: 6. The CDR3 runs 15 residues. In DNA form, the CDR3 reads TGTGCCAGCAGCACTCCCGGGACAGGGAACTATGGCTACACCTTC. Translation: CASSTPGTGNYGYTF.

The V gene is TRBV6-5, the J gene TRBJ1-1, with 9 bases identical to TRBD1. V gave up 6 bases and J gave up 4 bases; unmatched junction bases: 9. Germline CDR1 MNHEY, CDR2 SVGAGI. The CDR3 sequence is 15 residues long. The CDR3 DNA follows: TGTGCCAGCAGCCCGGGGGACAGGGCGACCACTGAAGCTTTCTTT. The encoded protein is CASSPGDRATTEAFF.

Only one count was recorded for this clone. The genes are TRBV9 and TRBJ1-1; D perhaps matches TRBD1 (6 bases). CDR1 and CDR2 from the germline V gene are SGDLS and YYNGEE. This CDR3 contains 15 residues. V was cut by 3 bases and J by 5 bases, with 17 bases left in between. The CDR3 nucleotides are TGTGCCAGCAGCGACCGAACAGGGCCGCCAACTGAAGCTTTCTTT. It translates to CASSDRTGPPTEAFF.

CDR3 nucleotides: TGTGCCAGCAAGGAAGGGGGCGAAGCTTTCTTT. Protein product: CASKEGGEAFF. The chain recombines TRBV12-3 or TRBV12-4 with TRBJ1-1; 7 bases align to TRBD1. The trim removed 7 bases at V and 8 bases at J, leaving 4 bases unmatched. CDR3 length: 11 amino acids.

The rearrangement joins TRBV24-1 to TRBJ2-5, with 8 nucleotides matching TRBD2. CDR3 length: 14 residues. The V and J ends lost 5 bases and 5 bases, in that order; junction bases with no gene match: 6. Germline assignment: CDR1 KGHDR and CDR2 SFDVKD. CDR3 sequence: CATSVGAGEETQYF. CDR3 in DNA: TGTGCCACCAGTGTAGGAGCGGGAGAGGAGACCCAGTACTTC.

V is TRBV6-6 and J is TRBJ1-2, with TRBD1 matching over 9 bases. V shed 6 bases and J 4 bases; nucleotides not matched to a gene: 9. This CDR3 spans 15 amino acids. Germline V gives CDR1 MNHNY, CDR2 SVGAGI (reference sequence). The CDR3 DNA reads TGTGCCAGCAGGGGACAGGGAGGTTATTTCTATGGCTACACCTTC. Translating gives CASRGQGGYFYGYTF.

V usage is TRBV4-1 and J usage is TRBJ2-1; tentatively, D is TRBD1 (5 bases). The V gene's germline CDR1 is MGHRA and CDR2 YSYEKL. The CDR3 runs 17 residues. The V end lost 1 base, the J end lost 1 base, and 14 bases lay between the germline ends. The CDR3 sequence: CASSQGPGPYSYNEQFF. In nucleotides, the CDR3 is TGCGCCAGCAGCCAAGGGCCAGGGCCCTATTCCTACAATGAGCAGTTCTTC.

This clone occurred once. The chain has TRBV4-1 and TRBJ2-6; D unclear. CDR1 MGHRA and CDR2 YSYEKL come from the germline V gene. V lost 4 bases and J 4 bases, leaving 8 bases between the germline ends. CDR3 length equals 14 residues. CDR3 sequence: CASSLLKGANVLTF. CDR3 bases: TGCGCCAGCAGCCTCCTAAAGGGGGCCAACGTCCTGACTTTC.

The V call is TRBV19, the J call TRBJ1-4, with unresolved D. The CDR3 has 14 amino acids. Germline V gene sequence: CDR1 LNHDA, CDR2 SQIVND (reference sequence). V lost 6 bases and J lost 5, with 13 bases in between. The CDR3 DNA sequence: TGTGCCAGTAGAATTCCGGGGAACAATGAAAAACTGTTTTTT. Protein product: CASRIPGNNEKLFF.

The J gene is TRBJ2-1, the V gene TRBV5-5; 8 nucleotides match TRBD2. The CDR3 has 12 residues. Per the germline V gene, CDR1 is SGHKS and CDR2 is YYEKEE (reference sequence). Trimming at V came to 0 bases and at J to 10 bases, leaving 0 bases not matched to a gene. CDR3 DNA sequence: TGTGCCAGCAGCTTGGCTAGCGGGGAGCAGTTCTTC. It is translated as CASSLASGEQFF. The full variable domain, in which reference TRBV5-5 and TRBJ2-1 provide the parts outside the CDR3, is DAGVTQSPTHLIKTRGQQVTLRCSPISGHKSVSWYQQVLGQGPQFIFQYYEKEERGRGNFPDRFSARQFPNYSSELNVNALLLGDSALYLCASSLASGEQFFGPGTRLTVL.

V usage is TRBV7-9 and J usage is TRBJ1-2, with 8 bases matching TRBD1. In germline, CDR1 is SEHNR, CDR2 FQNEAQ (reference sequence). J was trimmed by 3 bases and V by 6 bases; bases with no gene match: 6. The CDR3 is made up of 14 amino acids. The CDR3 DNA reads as TGTGCCAGCAGTGACAGGGGCCTCGACTATGGCTACACCTTC. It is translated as CASSDRGLDYGYTF.

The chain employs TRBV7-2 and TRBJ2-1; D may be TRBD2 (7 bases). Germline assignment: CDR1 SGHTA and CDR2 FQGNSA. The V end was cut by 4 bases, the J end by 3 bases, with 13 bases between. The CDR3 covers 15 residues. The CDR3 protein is CASSWAGALYNEQFF. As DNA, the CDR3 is TGTGCCAGCAGCTGGGCGGGGGCCCTCTACAATGAGCAGTTCTTC.

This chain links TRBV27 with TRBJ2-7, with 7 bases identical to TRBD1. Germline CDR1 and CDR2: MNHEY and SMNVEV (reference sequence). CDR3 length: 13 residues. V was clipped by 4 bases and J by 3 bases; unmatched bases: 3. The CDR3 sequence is CASSYDRDYEQYF. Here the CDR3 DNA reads TGTGCCAGCAGTTACGACAGGGACTACGAGCAGTACTTC.

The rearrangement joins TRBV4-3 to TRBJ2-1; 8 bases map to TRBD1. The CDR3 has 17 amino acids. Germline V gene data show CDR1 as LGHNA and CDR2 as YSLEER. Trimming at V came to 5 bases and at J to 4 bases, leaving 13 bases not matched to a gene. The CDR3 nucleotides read TGCGCCAGCAGCTCCTGGCCGACAGGGGAACTTTACAATGAGCAGTTCTTC. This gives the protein CASSSWPTGELYNEQFF.

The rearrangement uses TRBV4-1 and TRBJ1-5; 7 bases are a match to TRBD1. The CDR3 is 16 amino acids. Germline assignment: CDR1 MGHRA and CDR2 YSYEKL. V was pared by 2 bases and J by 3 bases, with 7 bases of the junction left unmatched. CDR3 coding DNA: TGCGCCAGCAGCCAAACGACAGGGTCCCTCAATCAGCCCCAGCATTTT. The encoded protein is CASSQTTGSLNQPQHF.

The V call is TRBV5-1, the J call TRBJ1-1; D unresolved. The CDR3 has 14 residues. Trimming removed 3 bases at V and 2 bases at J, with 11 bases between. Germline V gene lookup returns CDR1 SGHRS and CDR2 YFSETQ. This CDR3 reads CASSYRNSNTEAFF. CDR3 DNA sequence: TGCGCCAGCAGCTATAGAAACAGTAACACTGAAGCTTTCTTT.

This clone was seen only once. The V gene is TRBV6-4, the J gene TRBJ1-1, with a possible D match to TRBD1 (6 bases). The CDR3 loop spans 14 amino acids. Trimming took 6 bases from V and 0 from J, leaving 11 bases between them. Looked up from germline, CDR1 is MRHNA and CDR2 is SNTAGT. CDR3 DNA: TGTGCCAGCAGCGCAACAGGGTTGAACACTGAAGCTTTCTTT. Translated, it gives CASSATGLNTEAFF.

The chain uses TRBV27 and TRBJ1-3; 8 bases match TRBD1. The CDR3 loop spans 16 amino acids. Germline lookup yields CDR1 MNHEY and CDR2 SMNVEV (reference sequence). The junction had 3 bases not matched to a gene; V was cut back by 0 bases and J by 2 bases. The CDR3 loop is CASSLSGQGPGNTIYF. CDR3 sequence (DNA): TGTGCCAGCAGTTTATCCGGACAGGGCCCTGGAAACACCATATATTTT.